This TCR beta chain stems from a study of T cells in Graves' hyperthyroidism and ophthalmopathy. Study-level results: Blood also held most thyroid clonotypes expanded beyond 0.001.

RNA transcripts provided the source from which TCR beta CDR3 regions were amplified. The study used the HTBI primer set for a first-round RT-PCR of the TCR CDR3. TCRdb re-called the multiplex PCR reads through MiXCR, storing one row per CDR3 protein. The table records approximately 610,000 distinct CDR3 sequences, over 15% of them present only once. In regard to this clonotype: Antigen unknown.

The diagnoses drew upon clinical symptoms, serum thyroxine and TRAb, thyroid ultrasound and orbital computed tomography. J gave up 4 bases and V 6 bases, and 8 bases lay outside the gene matches. CDR1 MDHEN and CDR2 SYDVKM come from the germline V gene. The CDR3 is 15 residues long. Sequencing used blood. The receptor's source is a woman under 30 with Graves' hyperthyroidism. This chain connects TRBV28 to TRBJ1-5, with TRBD1 identical over 8 bases. The CDR3 is CASRGTGVRNQPQHF. The CDR3 region has the DNA TGTGCCAGCAGAGGGACAGGCGTGAGGAATCAGCCCCAGCATTTT.